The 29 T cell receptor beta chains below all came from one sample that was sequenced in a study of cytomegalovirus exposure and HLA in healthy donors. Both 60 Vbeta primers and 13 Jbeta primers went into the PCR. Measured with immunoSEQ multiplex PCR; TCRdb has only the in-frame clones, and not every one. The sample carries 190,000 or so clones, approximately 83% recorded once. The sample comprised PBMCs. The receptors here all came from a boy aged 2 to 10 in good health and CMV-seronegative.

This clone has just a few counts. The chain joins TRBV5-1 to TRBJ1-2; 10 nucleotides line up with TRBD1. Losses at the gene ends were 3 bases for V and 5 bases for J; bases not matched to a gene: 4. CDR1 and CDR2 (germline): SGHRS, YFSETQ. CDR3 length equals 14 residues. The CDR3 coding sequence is TGCGCCAGCAGCTGGGACAGGGGAATATATGGCTACACCTTC. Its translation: CASSWDRGIYGYTF.

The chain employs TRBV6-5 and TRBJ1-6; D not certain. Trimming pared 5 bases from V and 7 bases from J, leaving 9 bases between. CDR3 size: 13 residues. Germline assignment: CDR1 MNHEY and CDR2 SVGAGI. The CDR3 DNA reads TGTGCCAGCAGTAACCGGAGGAATTCACCCCTCCACTTT. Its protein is CASSNRRNSPLHF.

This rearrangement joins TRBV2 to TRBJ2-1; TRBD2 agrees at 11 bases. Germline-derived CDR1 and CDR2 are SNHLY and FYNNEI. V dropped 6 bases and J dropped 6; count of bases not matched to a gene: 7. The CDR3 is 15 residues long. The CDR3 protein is CASRPPGLAVNEQFF. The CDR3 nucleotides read TGTGCCAGCAGACCTCCGGGACTAGCGGTCAATGAGCAGTTCTTC.

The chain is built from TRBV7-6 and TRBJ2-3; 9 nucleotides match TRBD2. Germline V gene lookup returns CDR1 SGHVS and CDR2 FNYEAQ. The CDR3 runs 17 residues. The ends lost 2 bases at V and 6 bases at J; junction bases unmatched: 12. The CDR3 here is CASSLIGGGAFGDTQYF. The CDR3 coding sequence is TGTGCCAGCAGCTTAATCGGCGGGGGGGCCTTTGGGGATACGCAGTATTTT. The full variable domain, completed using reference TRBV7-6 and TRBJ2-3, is GAGVSQSPRYKVTKRGQDVALRCDPISGHVSLYWYRQALGQGPEFLTYFNYEAQQDKSGLPNDRFSAERPEGSISTLTIQRTEQRDSAMYRCASSLIGGGAFGDTQYFGPGTRLTVL.

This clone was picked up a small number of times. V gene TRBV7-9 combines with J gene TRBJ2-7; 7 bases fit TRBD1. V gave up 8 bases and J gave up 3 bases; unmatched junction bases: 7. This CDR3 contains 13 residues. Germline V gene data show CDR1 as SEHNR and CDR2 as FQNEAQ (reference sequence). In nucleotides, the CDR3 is TGTGCCAGCGTAAATCGGGACAGCTACGAGCAGTACTTC. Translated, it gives CASVNRDSYEQYF.

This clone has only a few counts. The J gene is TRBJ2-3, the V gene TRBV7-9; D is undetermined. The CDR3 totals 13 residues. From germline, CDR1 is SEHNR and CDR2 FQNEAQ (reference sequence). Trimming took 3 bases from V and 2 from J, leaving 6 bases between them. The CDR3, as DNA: TGTGCCAGCAGCTTCCAGGACACAGATACGCAGTATTTT. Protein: CASSFQDTDTQYF.

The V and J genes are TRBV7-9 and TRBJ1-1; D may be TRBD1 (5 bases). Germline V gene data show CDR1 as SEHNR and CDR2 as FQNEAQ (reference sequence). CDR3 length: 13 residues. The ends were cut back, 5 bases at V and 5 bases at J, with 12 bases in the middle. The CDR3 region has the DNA TGTGCCAGCAGCCGAGATACAGGTACTGAAGCTTTCTTT. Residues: CASSRDTGTEAFF.

CDR3 nucleotide sequence: TGTGCCAGCAGCTTAACGAAGCGGACAGGGGGCAATCAGCCCCAGCATTTT. This codes for CASSLTKRTGGNQPQHF. The V gene is TRBV7-2, the J gene TRBJ1-5, with 9 bases lining up with TRBD1. CDR3 length equals 17 residues. J was trimmed by 2 bases and V by 2 bases; bases with no gene match: 7. CDR1 and CDR2 (germline): SGHTA, FQGNSA.

The CDR3 loop is CSVDRQGGTGELFF. The CDR3 nucleotides are TGCAGCGTTGATCGGCAGGGCGGCACCGGGGAGCTGTTTTTT. V gene TRBV29-1 combines with J gene TRBJ2-2; tentative D call: TRBD1 (5 bases). Germline CDR1 SQVTM, CDR2 ANQGSEA. V was clipped by 3 bases and J by 4 bases, with 12 bases between them. The CDR3 spans 14 residues.

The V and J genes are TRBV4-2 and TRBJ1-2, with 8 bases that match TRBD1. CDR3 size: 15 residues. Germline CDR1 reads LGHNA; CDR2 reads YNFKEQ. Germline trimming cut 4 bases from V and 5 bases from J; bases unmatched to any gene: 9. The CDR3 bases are TGTGCCAGCAGCCCAGGACAGGGCGTCTCTTATGGCTACACCTTC. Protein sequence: CASSPGQGVSYGYTF.

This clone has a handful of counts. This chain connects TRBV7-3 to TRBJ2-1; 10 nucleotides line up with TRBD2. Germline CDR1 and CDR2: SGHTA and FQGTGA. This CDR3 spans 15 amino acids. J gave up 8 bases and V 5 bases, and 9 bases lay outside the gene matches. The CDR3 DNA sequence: TGTGCCAGCAGCCCCCAGCGGGGGGGATTAGATGAGCAGTTCTTC. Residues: CASSPQRGGLDEQFF.

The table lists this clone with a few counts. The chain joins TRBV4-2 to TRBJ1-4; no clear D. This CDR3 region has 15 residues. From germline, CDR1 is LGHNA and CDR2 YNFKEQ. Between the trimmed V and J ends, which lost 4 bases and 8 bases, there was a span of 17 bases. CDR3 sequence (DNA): TGTGCCAGCAGCCGATCCGGGGAAATCGGAGAAAAACTGTTTTTT. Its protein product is CASSRSGEIGEKLFF.

CDR3 sequence (DNA): TGTGCCAGCAGCACACGCTCCTACGAGCAGTACTTC. Amino acid sequence: CASSTRSYEQYF. This chain connects TRBV5-8 to TRBJ2-7; D not resolved. CDR1 and CDR2 (germline): SGHTS, YDEGEE. V was cut by 4 bases and J by 0 bases, with 5 bases left in between. The CDR3 length is 12 residues.

CDR3 sequence: CASSAGLGAGELFF. For the CDR3, the DNA is TGCGCCAGCAGCGCAGGACTAGGGGCCGGGGAGCTGTTTTTT. The chain carries TRBV5-1 and TRBJ2-2; the match to TRBD2 covers 7 bases. The CDR3 sequence is 14 residues long. Germline loops: CDR1 SGHRS, CDR2 YFSETQ. Trimming cost V 4 bases and J 6 bases; bases outside gene matches: 6.

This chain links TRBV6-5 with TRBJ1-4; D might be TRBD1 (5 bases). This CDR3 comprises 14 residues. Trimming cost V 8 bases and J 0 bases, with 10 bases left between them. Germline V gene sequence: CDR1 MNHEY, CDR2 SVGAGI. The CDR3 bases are TGTGCCAGCGGCGGGGCGGCAACTAATGAAAAACTGTTTTTT. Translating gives CASGGAATNEKLFF.

CDR3 residues: CASSKGLDIQYF. Written as DNA, the CDR3 is TGTGCCAGCAGCAAGGGACTGGACATTCAGTACTTC. The chain couples TRBV21-1 to TRBJ2-4; the table's D call, TRBD2, was not checked against the DNA. TRBV21-1 is a documented pseudogene. This CDR3 contains 12 residues.

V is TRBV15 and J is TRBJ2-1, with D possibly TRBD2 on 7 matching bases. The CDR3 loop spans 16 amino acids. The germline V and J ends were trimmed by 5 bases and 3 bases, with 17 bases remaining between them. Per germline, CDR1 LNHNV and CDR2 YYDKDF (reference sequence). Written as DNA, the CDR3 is TGTGCCACCAGCCCCCCCGAGGGGGGGGTCTACAATGAGCAGTTCTTC. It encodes CATSPPEGGVYNEQFF.

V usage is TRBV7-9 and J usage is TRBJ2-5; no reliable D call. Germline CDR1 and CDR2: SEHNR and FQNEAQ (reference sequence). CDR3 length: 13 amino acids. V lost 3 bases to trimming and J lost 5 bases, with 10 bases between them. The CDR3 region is CASSFTVWETQYF. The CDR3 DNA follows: TGTGCCAGCAGCTTCACGGTTTGGGAGACCCAGTACTTC.

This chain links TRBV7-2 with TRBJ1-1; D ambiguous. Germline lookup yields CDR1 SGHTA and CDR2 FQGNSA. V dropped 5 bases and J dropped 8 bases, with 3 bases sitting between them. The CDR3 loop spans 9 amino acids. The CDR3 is CASSQEAFF. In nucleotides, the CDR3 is TGTGCCAGCAGCCAAGAAGCTTTCTTT.

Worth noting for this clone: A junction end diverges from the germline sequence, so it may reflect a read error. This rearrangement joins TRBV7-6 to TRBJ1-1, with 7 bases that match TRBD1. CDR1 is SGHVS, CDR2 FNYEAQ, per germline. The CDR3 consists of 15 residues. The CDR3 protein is CASSLRTGSNTEVFF. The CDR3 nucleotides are TGTGCCAGCAGCCTGCGGACAGGATCGAACACTGAAGTTTTCTTT.

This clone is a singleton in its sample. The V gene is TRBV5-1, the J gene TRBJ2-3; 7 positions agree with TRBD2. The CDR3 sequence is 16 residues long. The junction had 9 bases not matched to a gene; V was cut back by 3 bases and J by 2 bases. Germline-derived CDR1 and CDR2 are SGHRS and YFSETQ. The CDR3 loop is CASSSGQRGSTDTQYF. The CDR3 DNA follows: TGCGCCAGCAGCTCTGGTCAGCGGGGTTCCACAGATACGCAGTATTTT.

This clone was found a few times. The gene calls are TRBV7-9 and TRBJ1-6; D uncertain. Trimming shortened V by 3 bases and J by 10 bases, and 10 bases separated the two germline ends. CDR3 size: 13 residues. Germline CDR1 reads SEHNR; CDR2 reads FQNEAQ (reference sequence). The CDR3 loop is CASSFRVASPLHF. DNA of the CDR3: TGTGCCAGCAGCTTTCGGGTCGCCTCACCCCTCCACTTT.

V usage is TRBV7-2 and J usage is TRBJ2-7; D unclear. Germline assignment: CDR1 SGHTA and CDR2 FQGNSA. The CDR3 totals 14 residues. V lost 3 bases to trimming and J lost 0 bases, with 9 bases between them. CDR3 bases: TGTGCCAGCAGCTTTAGACTTGACTCCTACGAGCAGTACTTC. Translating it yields CASSFRLDSYEQYF.

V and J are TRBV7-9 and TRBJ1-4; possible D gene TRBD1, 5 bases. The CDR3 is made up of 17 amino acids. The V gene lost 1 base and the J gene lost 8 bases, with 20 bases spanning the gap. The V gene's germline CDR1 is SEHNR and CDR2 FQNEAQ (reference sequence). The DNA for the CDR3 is TGTGCCAGCAGCTTAGTCTTGGGGACTATTGGCGGGGAAAAACTGTTTTTT. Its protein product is CASSLVLGTIGGEKLFF.

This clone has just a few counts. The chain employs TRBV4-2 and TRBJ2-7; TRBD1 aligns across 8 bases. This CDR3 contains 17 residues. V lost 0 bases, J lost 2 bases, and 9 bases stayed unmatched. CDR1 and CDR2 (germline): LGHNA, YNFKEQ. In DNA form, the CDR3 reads TGTGCCAGCAGCCAAGATCCCGGGACAGGAATTACCTACGAGCAGTACTTC. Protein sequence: CASSQDPGTGITYEQYF.

In DNA form, the CDR3 reads TGTGCCAGCAGCTTAAGCGGGGAGATTAACTATGGCTACACCTTC. It yields the protein CASSLSGEINYGYTF. The chain has TRBV5-4 and TRBJ1-2; no firm D call. CDR1 is SGHNT, CDR2 YYREEE, per germline (reference sequence). The V and J ends lost 2 bases and 1 base respectively, with 12 bases between them. This CDR3 contains 15 residues.

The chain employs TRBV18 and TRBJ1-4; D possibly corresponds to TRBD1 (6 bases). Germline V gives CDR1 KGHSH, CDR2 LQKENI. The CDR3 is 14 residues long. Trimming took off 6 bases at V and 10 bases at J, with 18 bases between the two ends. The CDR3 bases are TGTGCCAGCTCGCCGGGACACGAAGGAGGAAAACTGTTTTTT. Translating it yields CASSPGHEGGKLFF.

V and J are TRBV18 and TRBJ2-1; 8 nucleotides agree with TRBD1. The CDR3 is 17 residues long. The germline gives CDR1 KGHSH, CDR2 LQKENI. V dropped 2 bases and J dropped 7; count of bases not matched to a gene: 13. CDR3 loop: CASSPFAGTGPRNEQFF. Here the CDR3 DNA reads TGTGCCAGCTCACCATTCGCCGGGACAGGCCCCAGGAATGAGCAGTTCTTC.

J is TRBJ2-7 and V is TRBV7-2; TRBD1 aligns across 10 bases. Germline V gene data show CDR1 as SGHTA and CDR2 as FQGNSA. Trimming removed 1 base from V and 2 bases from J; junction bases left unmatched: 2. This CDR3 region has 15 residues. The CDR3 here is CASSLVGQGAYEQYF. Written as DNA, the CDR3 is TGTGCCAGCAGCTTAGTCGGACAGGGGGCCTACGAGCAGTACTTC.